These 32 T cell receptor beta chains originate from one sample sequenced in a study of T cell clonality in common variable immunodeficiency. Some clones are missing from TCRdb's copy, which holds only in-frame ones; the method was immunoSEQ multiplex PCR. The sample presents roughly 58,000 clones, none singletons. The sequenced sample was peripheral blood mononuclear cells. Receptors were obtained from a person aged 18 to 75 in good health.

This clone turned up a few times. From the germline J gene comes the end of the CDR3, since the read stops 3 residues before it. The rearrangement joins TRBV20-1 to TRBJ2-5; TRBD1 matches 12 bases. Germline V gene data show CDR1 as DFQATT and CDR2 as SNEGSKA (reference sequence). Trimming at V came to 1 base and at J to 6 bases, leaving 6 bases not matched to a gene. This CDR3 comprises 15 residues. CDR3: CSARVGTGGWQTQYF. Incomplete CDR3 DNA: TGCAGTGCTAGAGTGGGGACAGGGGGCTGGCAGACC.

This clone has ten or more counts. The CDR3 sequence: CASSGDPGGEQYF. CDR3 bases read: TGTGCCTCTTCCGGGGACCCCGGGGGCGAG. The gene calls are TRBV30 and TRBJ2-7; TRBD2 is a possible D gene (6 bases). From the germline J gene comes the end of the CDR3, since the read stops 3 residues before it. Germline V gene lookup returns CDR1 GTSNPN and CDR2 SVGIG (reference sequence). CDR3 length equals 13 residues. V was clipped by 7 bases and J by 6 bases, with 19 bases between them. Combining the CDR3 with reference TRBV30 and TRBJ2-7 gives the whole variable domain SQTIHQWPATLVQPVGSPLSLECTVEGTSNPNLYWYRQAAGRGLQLLFYSVGIGQISSEVPQNLSASRPQDRQFILSSKKLLLSDSGFYLCASSGDPGGEQYFGPGTRLTVT.

This clone was detected many times. The read stops 3 residues short of the end of the CDR3; the missing end is completed from the germline J gene. The chain has TRBV5-1 and TRBJ2-1; 10 bases line up with TRBD1. Germline lookup yields CDR1 SGHRS and CDR2 YFSETQ. The CDR3 is 15 amino acids. Trimming took 4 bases from V and 1 from J; bases not matched to a gene: 2. The CDR3 bases that were read are TGCGCCAGCAGCATGGGACAGGGGTCCTACAATGAG. It encodes CASSMGQGSYNE. In full, the CDR3 is CASSMGQGSYNEQFF.

This clone was detected many times. From the germline J gene comes the end of the CDR3, since the read stops 3 residues before it. This chain uses TRBV28 with TRBJ1-2; 8 bases map to TRBD1. Germline CDR1 MDHEN, CDR2 SYDVKM. This CDR3 spans 13 amino acids. The V segment lost 6 bases and the J segment 2 bases; nucleotides outside the gene matches: 2. CDR3: CASRQGENYGYTF. CDR3 bases read: TGTGCCAGCAGACAGGGGGAAAACTATGGC.

In this sample, this clone turned up many times. The read finishes 3 residues shy of the CDR3 end, and the germline J gene is used to complete it. V is TRBV20-1 and J is TRBJ1-1; weak D call: TRBD1 (6 bases). The CDR3 runs 13 residues. Looked up from germline, CDR1 is DFQATT and CDR2 is SNEGSKA (reference sequence). The germline V and J ends were trimmed by 4 bases and 4 bases, with 13 bases remaining between them. The chain's CDR3 is CSATRQAGTEAFF. The sequenced CDR3 bases are TGCAGTGCTACCCGACAGGCGGGCACTGAA.

This clone occurred many times. The read ends 3 residues before the CDR3 terminus; that terminus is restored from the germline J gene. The chain uses TRBV7-2 and TRBJ2-3, with 9 bases aligning to TRBD1. CDR3 length: 14 residues. Germline V gene lookup returns CDR1 SGHTA and CDR2 FQGNSA. The trim removed 1 base at V and 5 bases at J, leaving 1 base unmatched. The CDR3 reads CASSLGQGGDTQYF. CDR3 bases read: TGTGCCAGCAGCTTAGGACAGGGGGGAGATACG.

In its sample, this clone was seen many times. The CDR3 goes on 3 residues after the read ends, and that part is filled in from the germline J gene. V is TRBV20-1 and J is TRBJ1-2, with TRBD1 matching 9 bases. V lost 3 bases, J lost 2 bases, and 4 bases stayed unmatched. Germline lookup yields CDR1 DFQATT and CDR2 SNEGSKA (reference sequence). This CDR3 comprises 14 residues. Incomplete CDR3 DNA: TGCAGTGCTAGGGGGGGGACAGGGAACTATGGC. It is translated as CSARGGTGNYG. The entire CDR3 reads CSARGGTGNYGYTF.

This clone was counted ten times or more. The read falls 3 residues short of the CDR3 end, and the missing part is taken from the germline J gene. The rearrangement joins TRBV6-2 or TRBV6-3 to TRBJ1-2; 8 bases are shared with TRBD1. V trimming: 6 bases; J trimming: 0 bases; junction bases outside the gene matches: 9. The germline V gene has CDR1 MNHEY and CDR2 SVGEGT. The length of the CDR3 is 16 residues. The CDR3 region is CASSPGTGKANYGYTF. The covered CDR3 bases are TGTGCCAGCAGCCCCGGGACAGGCAAAGCTAACTATGGC.

This clone has a count of ten or more. The read terminates 3 residues before the CDR3 end, so the remaining end is supplied by the germline J gene. The chain combines TRBV20-1 with TRBJ2-5, with D possibly TRBD2 on 5 matching bases. CDR1 is DFQATT, CDR2 SNEGSKA, per germline (reference sequence). The V gene lost 5 bases and the J gene lost 3 bases, with 13 bases spanning the gap. The CDR3 extends over 13 amino acids. CDR3 bases read: TGCAGTGCTCATGGACGGGGTAAAGAGACC. Translation: CSAHGRGKET. The full CDR3 protein is CSAHGRGKETQYF.

This clone was found many times. The covered CDR3 bases are TGCAGTGCTAGAACGGGACAGGGAGAGGGAGAGACC. Its translation is CSARTGQGEGET. The CDR3 in its entirety is CSARTGQGEGETQYF. The chain is built from TRBV20-1 and TRBJ2-5; 9 bases agree with TRBD1. The CDR3 is cut off 3 residues early in the read; its end comes from the germline J gene. The CDR3 has 15 amino acids. Germline V gene data show CDR1 as DFQATT and CDR2 as SNEGSKA (reference sequence). Trimming at V came to 2 bases and at J to 4 bases, leaving 8 bases not matched to a gene.

This clone was seen repeatedly, ten times or more. The sequenced part of the CDR3 DNA is TGTGCCAGCAAACTAGCGGGAGTAGGAAATGAG. Translating it yields CASKLAGVGNE. The full CDR3 is CASKLAGVGNEQFF. This chain links TRBV6-2 or TRBV6-3 with TRBJ2-1, with 11 positions matching TRBD2. The CDR3 end is not reached by the read, which stops 3 residues before it; the germline J gene fills it in. Per germline, CDR1 MNHEY and CDR2 SVGEGT. The CDR3 runs to 14 residues. The junction had 6 bases not matched to a gene; V was cut back by 7 bases and J by 7 bases.

This clone was detected many times. Sequencing ends 3 residues short of the CDR3 end; the germline J gene provides the rest. The gene calls are TRBV2 and TRBJ2-3, with no clear D. CDR1 SNHLY and CDR2 FYNNEI come from the germline V gene. The CDR3 consists of 12 residues. The V gene lost 5 bases and the J gene lost 1 base, with 4 bases spanning the gap. Incomplete CDR3 DNA: TGTGCCAGCAGTACTCGCACAGATACG. It encodes CASSTRTDT. In full, the CDR3 is CASSTRTDTQYF.

This clone was counted many times. The read gets to within 3 residues of the CDR3 end, and the germline J gene fills in the rest. The chain uses TRBV20-1 and TRBJ1-5, with 7 bases identical to TRBD1. This CDR3 spans 14 amino acids. Germline lookup yields CDR1 DFQATT and CDR2 SNEGSKA (reference sequence). V lost 0 bases and J lost 5; bases outside the gene matches: 4. CDR3 DNA, as far as it was read: TGCAGTGCTAGAGAGGGGACAGTTCATCAGCCC. This sequence encodes CSAREGTVHQP. The full-length CDR3 reads as CSAREGTVHQPQHF.

This clone was counted many times. The CDR3 end falls 3 residues outside the read, so it is completed with the germline J gene. This rearrangement joins TRBV20-1 to TRBJ2-4, with 7 nucleotides matching TRBD1. Germline V CDR1 and CDR2: DFQATT, SNEGSKA (reference sequence). After removal of 6 bases from V and 1 base from J, the junction contained 9 bases not matched to a gene. This CDR3 is built from 15 residues. The CDR3 DNA, read in part, is TGCAGTGCGGGACAGTTCCAGGGGGCCAAAAACATT. This codes for CSAGQFQGAKNI. The entire CDR3 protein is CSAGQFQGAKNIQYF.

This clone was detected ten times or more. The read stops 3 residues short of the end of the CDR3; the missing end is completed from the germline J gene. The V and J genes are TRBV4-1 and TRBJ2-3; TRBD2 is a possible D gene (5 bases). The germline CDR1 and CDR2 sequences are MGHRA and YSYEKL. CDR3 size: 13 residues. V was cut by 5 bases and J by 2 bases, with 8 bases left in between. The CDR3 sequence: CASSSSLTDTQYF. The CDR3 bases that were read are TGCGCCAGCAGCTCTAGCCTCACAGATACG.

This clone was found many times. The chain's CDR3 is CASSPEVDTQYF. Incomplete CDR3 DNA: TGTGCCAGCAGCCCAGAAGTAGATACG. The V and J genes are TRBV7-9 and TRBJ2-3; the D is unclear. Read sequence stops 3 residues before the CDR3 end, and the germline J gene provides the missing end. The CDR3 contains 12 residues. Germline assignment: CDR1 SEHNR and CDR2 FQNEAQ (reference sequence). Trimming left V 5 bases short and J 5 bases short, with 8 bases between.

By frequency in the sample, this clone is medium-sized. The read comes to an end 3 residues before the CDR3 does, leaving the germline J gene to fill in the end. The chain has TRBV6-2 or TRBV6-3 and TRBJ1-6; D is undetermined. V was clipped by 7 bases and J by 7 bases, with 11 bases between them. Germline V gene lookup returns CDR1 MNHEY and CDR2 SVGEGT. The CDR3 length is 13 residues. This chain's CDR3 is CASMRQINSPLHF. Incomplete CDR3 DNA: TGTGCCAGCATGCGGCAGATAAATTCACCC.

This clone came up many times. The CDR3 extends 3 residues past the end of the read, so its final part is completed from the germline J gene. The chain joins TRBV19 to TRBJ1-2; 8 bases match TRBD1. Per germline, CDR1 LNHDA and CDR2 SQIVND (reference sequence). The CDR3 sequence is 15 residues long. Losses at the gene ends were 2 bases for V and 4 bases for J; bases not matched to a gene: 6. The CDR3 loop is CASSIQTGVTYGYTF. The DNA read from the CDR3 is TGTGCCAGTAGTATACAGACAGGGGTCACCTATGGC.

As concerns this clone: Sequencing ends 3 residues short of the CDR3 end; the germline J gene provides the rest. The chain joins TRBV5-4 to TRBJ2-5; D is tentatively TRBD1 or TRBD2 (5 bases each). The V gene's germline CDR1 is SGHNT and CDR2 YYREEE (reference sequence). With 2 bases removed from V and 3 bases from J, the gap between germline ends came to 8 bases. This CDR3 contains 13 residues. Partial CDR3 DNA: TGTGCCAGCAGCTTAGAGGGGAAAGAGACC. It encodes CASSLEGKET. The entire CDR3 sequence reads CASSLEGKETQYF. Full variable domain (remainder filled in from reference TRBV5-4 and TRBJ2-5): ETGVTQSPTHLIKTRGQQVTLRCSSQSGHNTVSWYQQALGQGPQFIFQYYREEENGRGNFPPRFSGLQFPNYSSELNVNALELDDSALYLCASSLEGKETQYFGPGTRLLVL.

There are many counts of this clone. The read gets to within 3 residues of the CDR3 end, and the germline J gene fills in the rest. V and J are TRBV5-1 and TRBJ2-7, with TRBD1 identical over 8 bases. J lost 6 bases, V lost 0 bases, and 2 bases had no gene match. The CDR3 is 13 residues long. Germline loops: CDR1 SGHRS, CDR2 YFSETQ. Incomplete CDR3 DNA: TGCGCCAGCAGCTTGGTACAGGGGGGCGAG. This gives the protein CASSLVQGGE. The full CDR3 protein is CASSLVQGGEQYF.

At least ten counts were recorded for this clone. The read ends 3 residues early relative to the CDR3; the germline J gene fills the gap. The chain has TRBV7-2 and TRBJ2-7, with a possible D match to TRBD1 (5 bases). Germline V CDR1 and CDR2: SGHTA, FQGNSA. The CDR3 covers 14 residues. Trimming left V 3 bases short and J 1 base short, with 10 bases between. CDR3 in amino acids: CASSFRQKSYEQYF. The covered CDR3 bases are TGTGCCAGCAGCTTTCGACAGAAGTCCTACGAG.

This clone turned up a few times. The missing CDR3 end, 3 residues past where the read stops, is filled in from the germline J gene. The V and J genes are TRBV20-1 and TRBJ2-7; weak D call: TRBD2 (5 bases). Trimming left V 0 bases short and J 2 bases short, with 11 bases between. The CDR3 has 14 amino acids. Germline assignment: CDR1 DFQATT and CDR2 SNEGSKA (reference sequence). The CDR3 loop reads CSARDLDYTYEQYF. CDR3 DNA (partial): TGCAGTGCTAGAGATCTAGACTATACCTACGAG.

At least ten counts were recorded for this clone. The missing CDR3 end, 3 residues past where the read stops, is filled in from the germline J gene. V is TRBV20-1 and J is TRBJ1-6, with a weak D call TRBD1 (6 bases). Trimming stripped 2 bases from V and 7 bases from J, with 15 bases between. CDR3 size: 15 residues. CDR1 is DFQATT, CDR2 SNEGSKA, per germline (reference sequence). CDR3 sequence: CSARLEQGWNSPLHF. CDR3 DNA, as far as it was read: TGCAGTGCTAGACTTGAGCAGGGGTGGAATTCACCC.

About this clone: The read ends 3 residues early relative to the CDR3; the germline J gene fills the gap. V and J are TRBV18 and TRBJ1-3; TRBD1 might be the D (5 bases). This CDR3 contains 15 residues. Germline V lookup: CDR1 KGHSH, CDR2 LQKENI. V was cut by 3 bases and J by 2 bases, with 11 bases left in between. CDR3 sequence reads: CASSPMPGTGNTIYF. CDR3 DNA (partial): TGTGCCAGCTCACCCATGCCAGGGACTGGAAACACC.

This clone was seen repeatedly, ten times or more. This CDR3 reads CSARSARGDFNIQYF. CDR3 bases read: TGCAGTGCTAGAAGCGCGCGGGGGGATTTTAACATT. V and J are TRBV20-1 and TRBJ2-4; 8 nucleotides align to TRBD2. The CDR3 extends 3 residues past the end of the read, so its final part is completed from the germline J gene. The V gene end was trimmed by 2 bases and the J gene end by 7 bases; junction bases not matched to a gene: 10. The length of the CDR3 is 15 residues. Germline CDR1 is DFQATT and CDR2 is SNEGSKA (reference sequence).

The table lists this clone with many counts. The read ends 3 residues early relative to the CDR3; the germline J gene fills the gap. The rearrangement uses TRBV10-3 and TRBJ2-3; 10 bases agree with TRBD2. This CDR3 has 18 residues. In germline, CDR1 is ENHRY, CDR2 SYGVKD. V lost 4 bases, J lost 1 base, and 11 bases stayed unmatched. The CDR3 bases that were read are TGTGCCATCAGTGGTCCTAGCGGGAGACGGGGGGGCACAGATACG. Amino acid sequence: CAISGPSGRRGGTDT. The CDR3 as a whole reads CAISGPSGRRGGTDTQYF.

This clone was found a few times. The observed sequence ends 3 residues before the CDR3 terminus, with the missing tail filled in from the germline J gene. At the DNA level, this CDR3 is encoded by other sequences in the same sample as well. The chain couples TRBV5-1 to TRBJ2-7; D possibly corresponds to TRBD1 (6 bases). V was trimmed by 3 bases and J by 0 bases, leaving 7 bases between them. The germline V gene encodes CDR1 SGHRS and CDR2 YFSETQ. This CDR3 has 13 amino acids. The CDR3 bases that were read are TGCGCCAGCAGCTGGACAGTCTCCTACGAG. Protein: CASSWTVSYE. The whole CDR3 protein reads CASSWTVSYEQYF.

This clone was observed many times. The CDR3 extends 3 residues past the end of the read, so its final part is completed from the germline J gene. This sequence joins TRBV5-1 and TRBJ2-7, with a possible D match to TRBD2 (7 bases). The V gene's germline CDR1 is SGHRS and CDR2 YFSETQ. The CDR3 runs to 13 residues. V was clipped by 4 bases and J by 6 bases, with 14 bases between them. The CDR3 DNA, read in part, is TGCGCCAGCAGCCGGTGGGGGGGCAGCGAG. Translating gives CASSRWGGSE. The whole CDR3 region reads CASSRWGGSEQYF.

This clone was detected ten times or more. The read ends 3 residues shy of where the CDR3 ends; the end is completed using the germline J gene. The chain couples TRBV30 to TRBJ1-2; D might be TRBD1 (6 bases). V lost 4 bases and J lost 3, with 12 bases in between. The CDR3 extends over 13 amino acids. Germline CDR1 reads GTSNPN; CDR2 reads SVGIG (reference sequence). CDR3: CAWTGRTDYGYTF. CDR3 DNA (partial): TGTGCCTGGACCGGCAGGACAGACTATGGC.

The CDR3 loop reads CASTRTRGAGNQPQHF. The covered CDR3 bases are TGTGCCAGCACTCGCACCCGGGGGGCTGGAAATCAGCCC. The rearrangement links TRBV2 to TRBJ1-5; TRBD1 is a possible D gene (6 bases). Read data end 3 residues before the CDR3 end; the end is taken from the germline J gene. Trimming shortened V by 7 bases and J by 4 bases, and 20 bases separated the two germline ends. This CDR3 spans 16 amino acids. Per the germline V gene, CDR1 is SNHLY and CDR2 is FYNNEI.

There are many counts of this clone. From the germline J gene comes the end of the CDR3, since the read stops 3 residues before it. The chain combines TRBV28 with TRBJ2-7; 11 bases agree with TRBD2. Trimming took 8 bases from V and 4 from J; bases not matched to a gene: 22. The CDR3 covers 19 residues. The germline V gene has CDR1 MDHEN and CDR2 SYDVKM. The part of the CDR3 DNA that was read is TGTGCCAGCGCTTCCATACAGGGACATGGAACTAGCGGGAGTTACGAG. As protein: CASASIQGHGTSGSYE. The full CDR3 sequence reads CASASIQGHGTSGSYEQYF.

This clone was recorded a few times. The CDR3 extends 3 residues past the end of the read, so its final part is completed from the germline J gene. The J gene is TRBJ1-5, the V gene TRBV7-9; possible D gene TRBD1, 5 bases. Trimming removed 3 bases from V and 3 bases from J, with 9 bases in between. Germline V gives CDR1 SEHNR, CDR2 FQNEAQ (reference sequence). The CDR3 sequence is 14 residues long. The chain's CDR3 is CASSFGGDNQPQHF. CDR3 DNA, as far as it was read: TGTGCCAGCAGCTTTGGAGGGGACAATCAGCCC.